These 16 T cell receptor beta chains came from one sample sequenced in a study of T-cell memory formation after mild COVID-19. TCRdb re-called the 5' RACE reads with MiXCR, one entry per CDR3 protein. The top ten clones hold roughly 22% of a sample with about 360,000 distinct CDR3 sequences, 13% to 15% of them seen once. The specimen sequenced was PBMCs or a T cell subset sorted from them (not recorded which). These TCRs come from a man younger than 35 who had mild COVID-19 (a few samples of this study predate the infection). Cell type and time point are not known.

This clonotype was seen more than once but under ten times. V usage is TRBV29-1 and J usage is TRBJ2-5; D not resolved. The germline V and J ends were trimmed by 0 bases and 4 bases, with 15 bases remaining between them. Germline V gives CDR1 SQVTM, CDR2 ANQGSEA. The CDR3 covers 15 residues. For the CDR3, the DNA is TGCAGCGTTGAAGATCTAGGCGAATCGGGAGAGACCCAGTACTTC. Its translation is CSVEDLGESGETQYF.

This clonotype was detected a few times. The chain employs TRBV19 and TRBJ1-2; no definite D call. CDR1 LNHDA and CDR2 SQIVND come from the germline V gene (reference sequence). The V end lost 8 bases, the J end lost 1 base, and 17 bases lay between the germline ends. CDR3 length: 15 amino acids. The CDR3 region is CASEVGRGLNYGYTF. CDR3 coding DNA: TGTGCCAGTGAGGTCGGGAGAGGGCTTAACTATGGCTACACCTTC.

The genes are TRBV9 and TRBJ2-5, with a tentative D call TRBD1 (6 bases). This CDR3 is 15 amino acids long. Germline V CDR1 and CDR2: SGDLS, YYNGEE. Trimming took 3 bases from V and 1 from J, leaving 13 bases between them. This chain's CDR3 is CASSAGTLSQETQYF. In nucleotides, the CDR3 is TGTGCCAGCAGCGCCGGGACACTAAGCCAAGAGACCCAGTACTTC.

The CDR3 DNA reads TGCGCCAGCAGCCAAGAATTGCTAGCGGGGATAGGGGAGACCCAGTACTTC. Translation gives CASSQELLAGIGETQYF. The V and J genes are TRBV4-1 and TRBJ2-5; 9 positions agree with TRBD2. The CDR3 has 17 amino acids. Germline V CDR1 and CDR2: MGHRA, YSYEKL. The V segment lost 0 bases and the J segment 5 bases; nucleotides outside the gene matches: 10.

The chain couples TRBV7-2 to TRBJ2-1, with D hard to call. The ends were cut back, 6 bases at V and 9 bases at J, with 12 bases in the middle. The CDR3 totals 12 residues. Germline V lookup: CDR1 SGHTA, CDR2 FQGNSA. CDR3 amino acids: CASSRTRREQFF. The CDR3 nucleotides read TGTGCCAGCAGTCGAACCCGGCGTGAGCAGTTCTTC.

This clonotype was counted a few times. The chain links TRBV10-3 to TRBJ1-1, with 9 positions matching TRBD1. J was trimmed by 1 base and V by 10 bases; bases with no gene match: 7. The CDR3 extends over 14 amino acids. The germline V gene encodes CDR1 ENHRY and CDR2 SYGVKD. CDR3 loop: CATVQGAQNTEAFF. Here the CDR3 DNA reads TGTGCCACGGTACAGGGGGCGCAGAACACTGAAGCTTTCTTT.

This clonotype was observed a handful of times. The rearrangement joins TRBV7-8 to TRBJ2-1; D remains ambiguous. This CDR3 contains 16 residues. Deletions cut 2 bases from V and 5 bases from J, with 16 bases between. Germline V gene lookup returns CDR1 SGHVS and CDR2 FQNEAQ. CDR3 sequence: CASSLRTQTTDNEQFF. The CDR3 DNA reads TGTGCCAGCAGCTTACGGACCCAGACGACCGACAATGAGCAGTTCTTC.

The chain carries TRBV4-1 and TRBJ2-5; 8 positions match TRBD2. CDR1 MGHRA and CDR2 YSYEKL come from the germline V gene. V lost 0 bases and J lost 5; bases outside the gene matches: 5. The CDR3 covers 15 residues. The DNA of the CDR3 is TGCGCCAGCAGCCAAGACCAAGCGGGGGTGGAGACCCAGTACTTC. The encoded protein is CASSQDQAGVETQYF.

CDR3 bases: TGTGCCAGCAGCCGCGGATGGGGGGCGGGACAAGAGACCCAGTACTTC. This sequence encodes CASSRGWGAGQETQYF. V usage is TRBV7-8 and J usage is TRBJ2-5, with D perhaps being TRBD1 or TRBD2 (6 bases each). The ends were cut back, 5 bases at V and 2 bases at J, with 18 bases in the middle. The germline V gene has CDR1 SGHVS and CDR2 FQNEAQ. CDR3 size: 16 residues.

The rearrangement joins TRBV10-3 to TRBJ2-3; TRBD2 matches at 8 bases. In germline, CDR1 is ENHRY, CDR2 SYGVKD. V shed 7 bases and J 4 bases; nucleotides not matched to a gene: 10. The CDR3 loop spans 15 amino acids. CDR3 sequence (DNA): TGTGCCATCATGAGCGGGGGAGTTCGGGCAGATACGCAGTATTTT. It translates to CAIMSGGVRADTQYF.

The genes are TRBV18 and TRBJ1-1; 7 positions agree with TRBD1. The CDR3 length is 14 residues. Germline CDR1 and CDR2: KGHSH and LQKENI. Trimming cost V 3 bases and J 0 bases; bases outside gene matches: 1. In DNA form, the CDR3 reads TGTGCCAGCTCACCGACAGGGATGAACACTGAAGCTTTCTTT. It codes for CASSPTGMNTEAFF.

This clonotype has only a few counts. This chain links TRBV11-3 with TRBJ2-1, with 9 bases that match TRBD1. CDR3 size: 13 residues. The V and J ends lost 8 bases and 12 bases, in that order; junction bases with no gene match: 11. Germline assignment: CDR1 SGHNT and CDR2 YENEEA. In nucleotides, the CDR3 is TGTGCCAGCTCACAGGGGGCCCAGTTATCGCAGTTCTTC. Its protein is CASSQGAQLSQFF.

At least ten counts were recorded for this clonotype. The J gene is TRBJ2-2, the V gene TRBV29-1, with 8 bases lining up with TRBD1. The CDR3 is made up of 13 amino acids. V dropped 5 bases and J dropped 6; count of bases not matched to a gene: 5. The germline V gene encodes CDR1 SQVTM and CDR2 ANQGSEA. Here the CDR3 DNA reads TGCAGCGTTTCTACAGGGGGAGCCGGGGAGCTGTTTTTT. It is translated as CSVSTGGAGELFF.

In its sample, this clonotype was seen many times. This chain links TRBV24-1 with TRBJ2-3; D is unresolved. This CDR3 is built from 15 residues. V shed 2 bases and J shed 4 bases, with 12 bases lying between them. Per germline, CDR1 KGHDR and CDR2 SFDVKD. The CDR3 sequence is CATSDSDRIADTQYF. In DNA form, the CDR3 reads TGTGCCACCAGTGATTCCGATCGGATTGCAGATACGCAGTATTTT.

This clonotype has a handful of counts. In nucleotides, the CDR3 is TGCGCCAGCAGCCAAGGGCCGGGGAGGGGCATATCCACCGGGGAGCTGTTTTTT. Protein: CASSQGPGRGISTGELFF. The chain recombines TRBV4-1 with TRBJ2-2; 7 bases agree with TRBD2. Unmatched junction bases numbered 12, after V lost 1 base and J lost 4 bases. This CDR3 is built from 18 residues. CDR1 and CDR2 (germline): MGHRA, YSYEKL.

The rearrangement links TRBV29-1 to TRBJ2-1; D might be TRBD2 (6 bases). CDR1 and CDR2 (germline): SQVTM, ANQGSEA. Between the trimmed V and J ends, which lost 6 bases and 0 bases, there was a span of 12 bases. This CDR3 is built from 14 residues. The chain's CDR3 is CSVGDGSSYNEQFF. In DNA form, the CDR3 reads TGCAGCGTCGGTGACGGGAGCTCCTACAATGAGCAGTTCTTC.